This T cell receptor (beta chain) was recorded in a study of T cell responses to AZD1222 COVID-19 vaccine. Study-level information: Recipients boosted at about 4 weeks or about 12 weeks are pooled. Study conclusions and caveats: Targeting of unmutated variant regions was reportedly seen in nearly half of spike-specific TCRs. Distributed over spike, vaccine-associated CD4 TCRs predominated at 160-218 and 743-854. Clonal diversity was possibly underestimated; the donors were predominantly white British and more often female.

The germline gives CDR1 SGHAT, CDR2 FQNNGV. CDR3 size: 18 residues. V was pared by 5 bases and J by 13 bases, with 35 bases between. Concerning this clone itself: Its antigen is not identified.

Libraries were prepared by immunoSEQ multiplex PCR; TCRdb keeps only in-frame clonotypes and omits some of them. The table records approximately 110,000 clones, more than 80% of them present only once. The chain couples TRBV11-2 to TRBJ2-5; perhaps TRBD2 as D (6 bases). The source is an adult in good health. Material: peripheral blood, obtained on day 0 of AZD1222 vaccination. CDR3 DNA: TGTGCCAGCAGCACTTCACTCCGGGGACTCAAGAATGTTAGGGGTCCGTACTTC. Translated, it gives CASSTSLRGLKNVRGPYF.